A single sample gave rise to the 29 T cell receptor beta chains below, sequenced in a study of blood T cell repertoires in COVID-19. Repertoires were generated with immunoSEQ multiplex PCR, while TCRdb's copy carries only in-frame clones and drops some. This sample has about 250,000 clones, with nearly 90% found just once. Sequencing was carried out using peripheral blood. These receptors were taken from a woman aged 55 to 70 with COVID-19, enrolled during active disease.

This clone was recorded once. The rearrangement joins TRBV7-9 to TRBJ1-4; TRBD1 aligns across 8 bases. V gave up 6 bases and J gave up 6 bases; unmatched junction bases: 9. The CDR3 is 15 residues long. Looked up from germline, CDR1 is SEHNR and CDR2 is FQNEAQ (reference sequence). The CDR3 is CASSRPGQVDEKLFF. Here the CDR3 DNA reads TGTGCCAGCAGTAGGCCGGGACAGGTAGATGAAAAACTGTTTTTT. Using reference TRBV7-9 and TRBJ1-4 for the parts outside the CDR3, the full variable domain is DTGVSQNPRHKITKRGQNVTFRCDPISEHNRLYWYRQTLGQGPEFLTYFQNEAQLEKSRLLSDRFSAERPKGSFSTLEIQRTEQGDSAMYLCASSRPGQVDEKLFFGSGTQLSVL.

This sequence joins TRBV3-1 (or the pseudogene TRBV3-2) and TRBJ2-1, with D possibly matching TRBD2 (5 bases). The CDR3 covers 14 residues. Germline values: CDR1 LGHDT, CDR2 YNNKEL (reference sequence). Trimming stripped 0 bases from V and 3 bases from J, with 6 bases between. This chain's CDR3 is CASSQDRDYNEQFF. CDR3 sequence (DNA): TGTGCCAGCAGCCAAGATCGGGACTACAATGAGCAGTTCTTC.

This clone has only a few counts. The rearrangement links TRBV9 to TRBJ1-1; D remains ambiguous. V was cut by 3 bases and J by 2 bases, with 8 bases left in between. The V gene's germline CDR1 is SGDLS and CDR2 YYNGEE. This CDR3 contains 13 residues. In nucleotides, the CDR3 is TGTGCCAGCAGCGGCGGGGTTAACACTGAAGCTTTCTTT. Encoded protein: CASSGGVNTEAFF.

This chain uses TRBV3-1 (or the pseudogene TRBV3-2) with TRBJ1-1; 8 nucleotides agree with TRBD1. Germline V gene sequence: CDR1 LGHDT, CDR2 YNNKEL (reference sequence). Trimming removed 4 bases from V and 4 bases from J; junction bases left unmatched: 2. This CDR3 has 13 amino acids. The CDR3 here is CASSLDRGTEAFF. CDR3 nucleotide sequence: TGTGCCAGCAGCCTTGACAGGGGCACTGAAGCTTTCTTT.

The chain carries TRBV18 and TRBJ2-5; tentatively, D is TRBD1 (5 bases). Deletions cut 2 bases from V and 2 bases from J, with 9 bases between. Germline assignment: CDR1 KGHSH and CDR2 LQKENI. This CDR3 region has 14 residues. The CDR3 nucleotides are TGTGCCAGCTCACCAGCCCGACAGCAAGAGACCCAGTACTTC. This sequence encodes CASSPARQQETQYF.

Concerning this clone itself: This specimen includes other DNA sequences encoding the same CDR3. The gene calls are TRBV5-1 and TRBJ1-4; 7 bases are a match to TRBD1. Per germline, CDR1 SGHRS and CDR2 YFSETQ. V shed 0 bases, J shed 4 bases, and the junction held 3 bases outside the gene matches. This CDR3 is built from 15 residues. CDR3 nucleotides: TGCGCCAGCAGCTTGGGAGGACAGGATAATGAAAAACTGTTTTTT. Its translation: CASSLGGQDNEKLFF.

V gene TRBV3-1 (or the pseudogene TRBV3-2) combines with J gene TRBJ2-3; TRBD2 matches at 10 bases. Per germline, CDR1 LGHDT and CDR2 YNNKEL (reference sequence). The CDR3 is 13 residues long. Trimming took 11 bases from V and 3 from J; bases not matched to a gene: 5. CDR3 residues: CASKRGGTDTQYF. CDR3 nucleotide sequence: TGTGCCTCGAAGCGGGGGGGTACAGATACGCAGTATTTT.

V gene TRBV2 combines with J gene TRBJ1-1; D not resolved. CDR3 size: 13 residues. Germline CDR1 reads SNHLY; CDR2 reads FYNNEI. The V end was cut by 3 bases, the J end by 2 bases, with 7 bases between. The CDR3 sequence: CASSEEVNTEAFF. For the CDR3, the DNA is TGTGCCAGCAGTGAGGAGGTTAACACTGAAGCTTTCTTT.

This clone was picked up a small number of times. V usage is TRBV29-1 and J usage is TRBJ1-2, with 7 bases lining up with TRBD1. The CDR3 contains 14 residues. Germline trimming cut 2 bases from V and 4 bases from J; bases unmatched to any gene: 7. Germline V gene sequence: CDR1 SQVTM, CDR2 ANQGSEA. CDR3 region: CSVENIQGTYGYTF. The CDR3 DNA reads TGCAGCGTTGAAAACATACAGGGGACCTATGGCTACACCTTC.

The J gene is TRBJ1-6, the V gene TRBV5-6; D is unclear. The CDR3 extends over 12 amino acids. V lost 2 bases and J lost 7, with 4 bases in between. The germline gives CDR1 SGHDT, CDR2 YYEEEE. CDR3 loop: CASSFSNSPLHF. The DNA of the CDR3 is TGTGCCAGCAGCTTTTCAAATTCACCCCTCCACTTT.

The chain links TRBV12-3 or TRBV12-4 to TRBJ1-1; TRBD1 aligns across 7 bases. V lost 6 bases, J lost 6 bases, and 7 bases stayed unmatched. The CDR3 runs to 13 residues. In DNA form, the CDR3 reads TGTGCCAGCAGCCTGACAGGGAGGCCTGAAGCTTTCTTT. Translation gives CASSLTGRPEAFF.

Only one count was recorded for this clone. The rearrangement uses TRBV6-6 and TRBJ1-1, with 7 bases identical to TRBD1. Germline CDR1 MNHNY, CDR2 SVGAGI (reference sequence). With V trimmed by 6 bases and J by 1 base, 8 bases remained unmatched. The CDR3 extends over 15 amino acids. CDR3 loop: CASRPLGQENTEAFF. CDR3 nucleotides: TGTGCCAGCAGGCCCCTCGGACAGGAGAACACTGAAGCTTTCTTT.

The chain has TRBV11-3 and TRBJ2-1; 8 bases map to TRBD2. Looked up from germline, CDR1 is SGHNT and CDR2 is YENEEA. The CDR3 totals 15 residues. Trimming took 4 bases from V and 8 from J; bases not matched to a gene: 10. The CDR3 DNA reads TGTGCCAGCAGCTCCCGGGGGGGAAGTGCCGATGAGCAGTTCTTC. Its translation is CASSSRGGSADEQFF.

The chain joins TRBV5-1 to TRBJ1-1, with 9 nucleotides matching TRBD1. Germline V gene sequence: CDR1 SGHRS, CDR2 YFSETQ. This CDR3 is 15 amino acids long. Losses at the gene ends were 4 bases for V and 1 base for J; bases not matched to a gene: 5. The CDR3 region is CASSLLGQGNTEAFF. CDR3 coding DNA: TGCGCCAGCAGCCTGTTGGGACAGGGGAACACTGAAGCTTTCTTT.

This chain links TRBV7-2 with TRBJ2-5; TRBD2 is a possible D gene (6 bases). V was clipped by 1 base and J by 3 bases, with 12 bases between them. This CDR3 contains 15 residues. Germline-derived CDR1 and CDR2 are SGHTA and FQGNSA. Here the CDR3 DNA reads TGTGCCAGCAGCTTAGTTGTGACTAGAAAAGAGACCCAGTACTTC. It encodes CASSLVVTRKETQYF. Drawing the rest from reference TRBV7-2 and TRBJ2-5, the complete variable domain is GAGVSQSPSNKVTEKGKDVELRCDPISGHTALYWYRQSLGQGLEFLIYFQGNSAPDKSGLPSDRFSAERTGGSVSTLTIQRTQQEDSAVYLCASSLVVTRKETQYFGPGTRLLVL.

This rearrangement joins TRBV5-4 to TRBJ2-2; weak D call: TRBD1 (5 bases). Per the germline V gene, CDR1 is SGHNT and CDR2 is YYREEE (reference sequence). The V and J ends lost 4 bases and 11 bases respectively, with 15 bases between them. The CDR3 extends over 13 amino acids. The CDR3 here is CASSPWGGGELFF. CDR3 nucleotides: TGTGCCAGCAGCCCCTGGGGCGGTGGCGAGCTGTTTTTT.

The rearrangement links TRBV7-2 to TRBJ2-1; D might be TRBD1 (6 bases). CDR1 is SGHTA, CDR2 FQGNSA, per germline. Trimming left V 0 bases short and J 2 bases short, with 8 bases between. The CDR3 loop spans 15 amino acids. This CDR3 reads CASSLAEGAYNEQFF. CDR3 nucleotide sequence: TGTGCCAGCAGCTTAGCTGAGGGGGCCTACAATGAGCAGTTCTTC. Supplemented by reference TRBV7-2 and TRBJ2-1, the full variable domain reads GAGVSQSPSNKVTEKGKDVELRCDPISGHTALYWYRQSLGQGLEFLIYFQGNSAPDKSGLPSDRFSAERTGGSVSTLTIQRTQQEDSAVYLCASSLAEGAYNEQFFGPGTRLTVL.

The V and J genes are TRBV4-3 and TRBJ1-3; D is unresolved. V was shortened by 0 bases and J by 1 base, with 10 bases between the two germline ends. The CDR3 extends over 16 amino acids. Per germline, CDR1 LGHNA and CDR2 YSLEER. The CDR3, as DNA: TGCGCCAGCAGCCAAGATATGGCCTCGTCTGGAAACACCATATATTTT. Its protein is CASSQDMASSGNTIYF.

CDR3 sequence: CASSWRQGDTDTQYF. DNA for the CDR3: TGTGCCAGCAGCTGGAGACAGGGGGACACAGATACGCAGTATTTT. The rearrangement joins TRBV3-1 (or the pseudogene TRBV3-2) to TRBJ2-3; 9 bases align to TRBD1. Germline V CDR1 and CDR2: LGHDT, YNNKEL (reference sequence). The CDR3 runs 15 residues. After removal of 5 bases from V and 2 bases from J, the junction contained 5 bases not matched to a gene.

The rearrangement links TRBV6-1 to TRBJ2-2; D is ambiguous. Germline lookup yields CDR1 MNHNS and CDR2 SASEGT. Trimming removed 2 bases from V and 0 bases from J, with 7 bases in between. This CDR3 is built from 15 residues. CDR3 coding DNA: TGTGCCAGCAGTGAAAGCACTGCGAACACCGGGGAGCTGTTTTTT. It translates to CASSESTANTGELFF.

This chain uses TRBV10-3 with TRBJ2-1; 14 bases match TRBD2. The CDR3 loop spans 16 amino acids. Germline CDR1 and CDR2: ENHRY and SYGVKD. J gave up 10 bases and V 3 bases, and 8 bases lay outside the gene matches. CDR3 coding DNA: TGTGCCATCAGTGACCGGACTAGCGGGGGGAACTACGAGCAGTTCTTC. This translates into CAISDRTSGGNYEQFF.

The V gene is TRBV6-6, the J gene TRBJ1-2; D unresolved. In germline, CDR1 is MNHNY, CDR2 SVGAGI (reference sequence). The CDR3 has 13 amino acids. The germline V and J ends were trimmed by 8 bases and 0 bases, with 10 bases remaining between them. Here the CDR3 DNA reads TGTGCCAGCGAGACGGGAACTAACTATGGCTACACCTTC. Its translation: CASETGTNYGYTF.

The chain recombines TRBV18 with TRBJ1-2; TRBD1 matches 7 bases. V gave up 6 bases and J gave up 0 bases; unmatched junction bases: 1. The germline CDR1 and CDR2 sequences are KGHSH and LQKENI. The CDR3 runs to 13 residues. The CDR3 bases are TGTGCCAGCTCCCAGGGGGCTAACTATGGCTACACCTTC. Protein: CASSQGANYGYTF.

The V gene is TRBV11-2, the J gene TRBJ1-2; 8 nucleotides agree with TRBD1. Germline CDR1 SGHAT, CDR2 FQNNGV. V was clipped by 1 base and J by 4 bases; unmatched bases: 5. The CDR3 is made up of 15 amino acids. The CDR3 region is CASSLGRGRGYGYTF. The CDR3 nucleotides are TGTGCCAGCAGCTTAGGCAGGGGGCGCGGCTATGGCTACACCTTC.

The rearrangement uses TRBV7-9 and TRBJ1-4, with TRBD1 matching 8 bases. This CDR3 comprises 13 residues. Unmatched junction bases numbered 3, after V lost 5 bases and J lost 7 bases. Germline lookup yields CDR1 SEHNR and CDR2 FQNEAQ (reference sequence). The chain's CDR3 is CASSPGGGEKLFF. The CDR3 DNA reads TGTGCCAGCAGCCCAGGGGGCGGTGAAAAACTGTTTTTT.

The V call is TRBV4-1, the J call TRBJ2-3; D not certain. The CDR3 consists of 16 residues. The V gene lost 1 base and the J gene lost 5 bases, with 16 bases spanning the gap. Germline lookup yields CDR1 MGHRA and CDR2 YSYEKL. For the CDR3, the DNA is TGCGCCAGCAGCCAAGGTGACTCAACCTGGGTAGATACGCAGTATTTT. It translates to CASSQGDSTWVDTQYF.

The chain has TRBV7-9 and TRBJ1-6, with D hard to call. This CDR3 has 15 amino acids. In germline, CDR1 is SEHNR, CDR2 FQNEAQ (reference sequence). Deletions cut 1 base from V and 8 bases from J, with 12 bases between. The CDR3 sequence is CASSLVPRPDSPLHF. The CDR3 DNA reads as TGTGCCAGCAGCTTAGTTCCCCGCCCAGATTCACCCCTCCACTTT. Full variable domain (missing parts from reference TRBV7-9 and TRBJ1-6): DTGVSQNPRHKITKRGQNVTFRCDPISEHNRLYWYRQTLGQGPEFLTYFQNEAQLEKSRLLSDRFSAERPKGSFSTLEIQRTEQGDSAMYLCASSLVPRPDSPLHFGNGTRLTVT.

This chain joins TRBV2 and TRBJ1-2; TRBD1 aligns across 9 bases. CDR1 and CDR2 from the germline V gene are SNHLY and FYNNEI. Unmatched junction bases numbered 5, after V lost 4 bases and J lost 8 bases. The CDR3 covers 13 residues. CDR3 sequence: CASSAWTGDGYTF. CDR3 coding DNA: TGTGCCAGCAGTGCCTGGACAGGGGACGGCTACACCTTC.

This chain links TRBV10-3 with TRBJ1-2; D remains unclear. This CDR3 has 13 residues. With 3 bases removed from V and 4 bases from J, the gap between germline ends came to 9 bases. CDR1 and CDR2 from the germline V gene are ENHRY and SYGVKD. CDR3 sequence: CAISERGGYGYTF. CDR3 coding DNA: TGTGCCATCAGTGAACGAGGTGGCTATGGCTACACCTTC.